This TCR beta chain was observed in a study of blood T cells in healthy people across ages. Whole-study results and caveats: Among T cells, TCR beta diversity per million cells dropped roughly linearly as age rose.

Next came a second PCR, run for roughly 6 to 11 cycles, which used a sample-barcoded 5' primer along with a J-beta primer mix. TCRdb analysed the 5' RACE reads with MiXCR anew, one entry per CDR3 protein. Of around 800,000 distinct CDR3 sequences in the sample, more than 25% were seen once. This CDR3 region has 15 residues. The germline gives CDR1 ENHRY, CDR2 SYGVKD. Trimming shortened V by 1 base and J by 2 bases, and 9 bases separated the two germline ends. This clonotype occurred a few times. Its specificity is unknown. The sample was also linked to a second study, of T cells of mothers and their children. According to that study: The donor cohort consisted of three healthy Caucasian mothers and their six children.

This sequence originates from a boy between 10 and 17 years old in good health. The sequenced material came from blood. This chain connects TRBV10-3 to TRBJ2-1, with D possibly being TRBD1 or TRBD2 (5 bases each). CDR3 sequence reads: CAISELWGTYNEQFF. The CDR3, as DNA: TGTGCCATCAGTGAGTTGTGGGGGACCTACAATGAGCAGTTCTTC.